The entry that follows covers one T cell receptor beta chain sequence. This sample is drawn from a study of blood T cell repertoires in COVID-19. Study in general: COVID-19 samples, acute and convalescent, were from the United States, Italy and Spain. T cells, B-cell-depleted T cells, or PBMCs provided the cDNA or gDNA that served as material.

Original processing methods: Quantification of nucleated cells was approximated via reference gene primer amplification. The protocol was immunoSEQ multiplex PCR, while the TCRdb copy is restricted to in-frame clones and leaves out a portion. That table is the source of V, J and clone size, and D and trimming were worked out from the DNA. Of 90,000 to 120,000 clones listed, approximately 88% were seen once; the top ten hold 6.8%. The CDR3 sequence is 15 residues long. The V gene end was trimmed by 5 bases and the J gene end by 3 bases; junction bases not matched to a gene: 5. This TCR was recovered from a man aged 50 to 60 with active or convalescent COVID-19. Specimen: peripheral blood. This chain links TRBV5-3 with TRBJ1-6; 7 bases are a match to TRBD1. TRBV5-3 is an open reading frame, and its role is uncertain. The CDR3 reads CARRDGDSYNSPLHF. CDR3 nucleotides: TGTGCCAGAAGGGACGGGGACAGCTATAATTCACCCCTCCACTTT.